Listed below are T cell receptor beta chains from one sample, sequenced in a study of blood T cell repertoires in COVID-19. Using immunoSEQ multiplex PCR, the repertoire was profiled, and TCRdb retains in-frame clones only, with some absent. The data show 25,000 to 35,000 clones, with around 80% seen just once and approximately 46% held by the top ten. The sequencing input was peripheral blood. The source of these receptors is a woman of 80 years or more with acute or convalescent COVID-19. Each CDR3 is given with its conserved first and last residue. D genes are given only for firm matches. Rows give clone size only sometimes, using once, few, many, or a class for an expanded clone.

TRBJ2-1 | 16 | TRBV4-1 | NA | NA | TGCGCCAGCAGCCAAGATGTGGGTAGGGGGACCAATGAGCAGTTCTTC | CASSQDVGRGTNEQFF
TRBJ2-7 | 13 | TRBV27 | NA | TRBD2 | TGTGCCACCCGCCCTAGCGGGTACTACGAGCAGTACTTC | CATRPSGYYEQYF
TRBJ2-3 | 13 | TRBV27 | NA | NA | TGTGCCAGCAGTTTATCGAGGCCAGATACGCAGTATTTT | CASSLSRPDTQYF
TRBJ2-4 | 13 | TRBV5-1 | NA | NA | TGCGCCAGCAGCTTCGGGGAGACAAACATTCAGTACTTC | CASSFGETNIQYF
TRBJ2-3 | 15 | TRBV24-1 | NA | TRBD1 | TGTGCCACCAGTCCTGGACAGGGTGTGACAGATACGCAGTATTTT | CATSPGQGVTDTQYF
TRBJ1-2 | 14 | TRBV7-9 | NA | NA | TGTGCCAGCAGCCCACAGATCGGGGACTATGGCTACACCTTC | CASSPQIGDYGYTF
TRBJ1-1 | 13 | TRBV4-1 | NA | NA | TGCGCCAGCAGCTACGCGGGGAGCACTGAAGCTTTCTTT | CASSYAGSTEAFF
TRBJ2-7 | 15 | TRBV5-8 | once | NA | TGTGCCAGCAGTATGGAAGGGGCCCTCTCCTACGAGCAGTACTTC | CASSMEGALSYEQYF
TRBJ1-5 | 14 | TRBV7-8 | NA | NA | TGTGCCAGCAGCCCCGGGCGGGGCTATCAGCCCCAGCATTTT | CASSPGRGYQPQHF
TRBJ2-3 | 13 | TRBV29-1 | NA | NA | TGCAGCGTTGAACGGAGAACCTCAGATACGCAGTATTTT | CSVERRTSDTQYF
TRBJ2-7 | 14 | TRBV5-6 | NA | TRBD1 | TGTGCCAGCAGCTATCGGACAGGGAGCTACGAGCAGTACTTC | CASSYRTGSYEQYF
TRBJ2-1 | 17 | TRBV3-1/TRBV3-2 | NA | TRBD2 | TGTGCCAGCAGCCAAGGACTGACTAGCGGGGGGGCCCGTGAGCAGTTCTTC | CASSQGLTSGGAREQFF
TRBJ2-3 | 14 | TRBV6-6 | NA | TRBD1 | TGTGCCAGCAGTGGGCCGACAGGGGCAGATACGCAGTATTTT | CASSGPTGADTQYF
TRBJ2-7 | 14 | TRBV7-3 | few | TRBD1 | TGTGCCAGCAGCTTGGCAGGGGGAAACTACGAGCAGTACTTC | CASSLAGGNYEQYF
TRBJ2-7 | 15 | TRBV21-1 | NA | NA | TGTGCCAGCAGCAAGCCGGGGACAGAAACCTACGAGCAGTACTTC | CASSKPGTETYEQYF
TRBJ2-7 | 17 | TRBV28 | NA | NA | TGTGCCAGCAGTCCCGGTCACGGGCTAGCGACCGCCTACGAGCAGTACTTC | CASSPGHGLATAYEQYF
TRBJ2-3 | 11 | TRBV29-1 | NA | NA | TGCAGCGTAGAAGGCCCAGAAACGCAGTATTTT | CSVEGPETQYF
TRBJ1-2 | 15 | TRBV7-6 | NA | NA | TGTGCCAGCAGACAGGGCGTGGAAGAGTACTATGGCTACACCTTC | CASRQGVEEYYGYTF
TRBJ2-5 | 12 | TRBV9 | NA | NA | TGTGCCAGCAGTCCACTAGGGGAGACCCAGTACTTC | CASSPLGETQYF
TRBJ1-5 | 13 | TRBV27 | NA | NA | TGTGCCAGCAGTTCAGGGGGCAATCAGCCCCAGCATTTT | CASSSGGNQPQHF
TRBJ1-2 | 15 | TRBV18 | NA | NA | TGTGCCAGCTCACCGGACAGAAGGTCTAACTATGGCTACACCTTC | CASSPDRRSNYGYTF
TRBJ2-7 | 15 | TRBV18 | once | TRBD1 | TGTGCCAGCTCACCGAACTCGGACAGGTTGTACGAGCAGTACTTC | CASSPNSDRLYEQYF
TRBJ1-5 | 14 | TRBV28 | NA | TRBD1 | TGTGCCACCTACCCGGGACAGGGGCATCAGCCCCAGCATTTT | CATYPGQGHQPQHF
TRBJ2-1 | 16 | TRBV5-1 | once | NA | TGCGCCAGCAGCCGGGATAGCGGCAGCTCCTACAATGAGCAGTTCTTC | CASSRDSGSSYNEQFF
TRBJ2-4 | 16 | TRBV7-9 | NA | TRBD1 | TGTGCCAGCAGCTTAGAGCTGTCAGGGGGCAAAAACATTCAGTACTTC | CASSLELSGGKNIQYF
TRBJ1-1 | 13 | TRBV13 | few | NA | TGTGCCAGCAGCTCCGGGTTCTACACTGAAGCTTTCTTT | CASSSGFYTEAFF
TRBJ2-3 | 17 | TRBV24-1 | NA | TRBD2 | TGTGCCACCAGTGATTTGACTAGCGGGGGACTCACAGATACGCAGTATTTT | CATSDLTSGGLTDTQYF
TRBJ1-6 | 15 | TRBV27 | NA | TRBD1 | TGTGCCAGCAGTCCCCCGGGAGGGGGCTATTCACCCCTCCACTTT | CASSPPGGGYSPLHF
TRBJ1-6 | 14 | TRBV6-5 | NA | TRBD1 | TGTGCCAGCAGCAAACAGGGGCATAATTCACCCCTCCACTTT | CASSKQGHNSPLHF
TRBJ2-3 | 13 | TRBV9 | NA | NA | TGTGCCAGCAGCGGGGCAGCCACAGATACGCAGTATTTT | CASSGAATDTQYF
TRBJ2-7 | 15 | TRBV4-1 | NA | TRBD1 | TGCGCCAGCAGCGATGCTGGGACAGGGTACAACGAGCAGTACTTC | CASSDAGTGYNEQYF
TRBJ2-3 | 17 | TRBV3-1/TRBV3-2 | NA | TRBD2 | TGTGCCAGCAGCCAACCAGCGGGAGGTTTCCGGGCAGATACGCAGTATTTT | CASSQPAGGFRADTQYF
TRBJ1-5 | 14 | TRBV4-1 | NA | NA | TGCGCCAGCAGCCATTCAGGGAGGGATCAGCCCCAGCATTTT | CASSHSGRDQPQHF
TRBJ2-1 | 15 | TRBV7-2 | NA | TRBD2 | TGTGCCAGCAGCCGGACACAACTAGCGGGACTAGAGCAGTTCTTC | CASSRTQLAGLEQFF
TRBJ1-1 | 14 | TRBV18 | NA | NA | TGTGCCAGCTCACCCGAGGATTTGGGGGCGGTGGCTTTCTTT | CASSPEDLGAVAFF
TRBJ2-5 | 14 | TRBV7-2 | NA | NA | TGTGCCAGCAGCCTAGGTTCTGCGATAAAGACCCAGTACTTC | CASSLGSAIKTQYF
TRBJ1-2 | 13 | TRBV27 | NA | NA | TGTGCCAGCAGTTTATCGCGTGGTCTTGGCTACACCTTC | CASSLSRGLGYTF
TRBJ1-1 | 13 | TRBV9 | NA | NA | TGTGCCAGCAGCAAAGACTTGAACACTGAAGCTTTCTTT | CASSKDLNTEAFF
TRBJ2-7 | 12 | TRBV12-3/TRBV12-4 | few | NA | TGTGCCAGCGGAGGAAGCTCCTACGAGCAGTACTTC | CASGGSSYEQYF
TRBJ1-1 | 11 | TRBV6-4 | NA | TRBD1 | TGTGCCAGCCCCGGGACAGGGAAGGCTTTCTTT | CASPGTGKAFF
TRBJ1-2 | 15 | TRBV5-1 | NA | NA | TGCGCCAGCAGCTTGGGAGGAGGGAAAAACTATGGCTACACCTTC | CASSLGGGKNYGYTF
TRBJ1-2 | 14 | TRBV9 | NA | NA | TGTGCCAGCAGCCCCGTGGGAGCTAACTATGGCTACACCTTC | CASSPVGANYGYTF
TRBJ2-1 | 16 | TRBV28 | NA | NA | TGTGCCAGCAGTCCTCCGGAGGGGACTCCGCACAATGAGCAGTTCTTC | CASSPPEGTPHNEQFF
TRBJ2-3 | 15 | TRBV9 | NA | NA | TGTGCCAGCAGCGTAGTAAGCGCCGGCACAGATACGCAGTATTTT | CASSVVSAGTDTQYF
TRBJ1-4 | 17 | TRBV4-1 | few | NA | TGCGCCAGCAGCCAAGGCCCCCGATTGAGGGGGAATGAAAAACTGTTTTTT | CASSQGPRLRGNEKLFF
TRBJ1-1 | 14 | TRBV2 | NA | NA | TGTGCCAGCCTGGGAGGGGAAATGAGCACTGAAGCTTTCTTT | CASLGGEMSTEAFF
TRBJ2-4 | 13 | TRBV9 | NA | NA | TGTGCCAGCAGCCTTGGAATCCAGGACATTCAGTACTTC | CASSLGIQDIQYF
TRBJ2-2 | 14 | TRBV6-4 | NA | NA | TGTGCCAGCAGTGAGGACAGCTACACCGGGGAGCTGTTTTTT | CASSEDSYTGELFF
TRBJ2-7 | 15 | TRBV19 | NA | NA | TGTGCCAGTAGTCCCCGGGACGGGAGCTCCTACGAGCAGTACTTC | CASSPRDGSSYEQYF
TRBJ1-1 | 14 | TRBV5-6 | NA | NA | TGTGCCAGCAGCTTGCAGGGTAGGAACACTGAAGCTTTCTTT | CASSLQGRNTEAFF
TRBJ1-5 | 14 | TRBV30 | NA | NA | TGTGCCTGGAGTGGCAGGGGCATCGGTCAGCCCCAGCATTTT | CAWSGRGIGQPQHF
TRBJ1-5 | 14 | TRBV24-1 | NA | NA | TGTGCCACCAGTGATATGACAGTAAATCAGCCCCAGCATTTT | CATSDMTVNQPQHF
TRBJ2-5 | 15 | TRBV6-1 | NA | NA | TGTGCCAGCAGTGACCCTCGGACAGTCCAAGAGACCCAGTACTTC | CASSDPRTVQETQYF